The clone carrying this T cell receptor beta chain has a handful of counts. Antigen specificity is unknown. These data belong to a study of cytomegalovirus exposure and HLA in healthy donors. General observations from the study: Later genetic work tied a missense DCLRE1C variant to beta-chain V and J trimming.

Primers: 60 Vbeta forward and 13 Jbeta reverse. Libraries were prepared by immunoSEQ multiplex PCR; TCRdb keeps only in-frame clonotypes and omits some of them. The sample lists approximately 110,000 clones; 55% to 80% were seen once. Trimming stripped 1 base from V and 3 bases from J, with 5 bases between. Per germline, CDR1 SGHNT and CDR2 YYREEE (reference sequence). CDR3 length: 13 residues. The sample taken for sequencing was PBMCs. The clonotype was recovered from a woman aged 25 to 39 in good health and CMV-seronegative. The chain uses TRBV5-4 and TRBJ2-1; D is unclear. The CDR3, as DNA: TGTGCCAGCAGCTTGACGGGCTACAATGAGCAGTTCTTC. Translation: CASSLTGYNEQFF.